This T cell receptor beta chain was retrieved from a study of CD39 and CD103 CD8 tumor-infiltrating T cells. CCR7 was ignored; memory CD8 cells were sorted as CD8+CD4-CD45RA-. Points on this clone: The target antigen is unknown.

Between 10,000 and 100,000 sorted cells per subset supplied genomic DNA. Assay: immunoSEQ multiplex PCR; the TCRdb copy retains only in-frame clones and omits some. This sample has approximately 8,000 clones; approximately 66% occur once, and the top ten carry roughly three fifths. Germline V gives CDR1 ENHRY, CDR2 SYGVKD. The ends lost 3 bases at V and 6 bases at J; junction bases unmatched: 10. The CDR3 totals 15 residues. Study-level findings and limits: DP TIL clonotypes were rarely found in blood or uninvolved lymph node.

The specimen sequenced was CD8+ T cells sorted from blood. Subset here: total memory CD8 T cells (CD45RA-CCR7+/-) from blood or uninvolved lymph node. V is TRBV10-3 and J is TRBJ2-7; TRBD1 agrees at 8 bases. This clonotype was sampled from a human donor with head and neck squamous cell carcinoma. The CDR3 region has the DNA TGTGCCATCAGTGACGGGACAGGAACATCGGGCGAGCAGTACTTC. Protein sequence: CAISDGTGTSGEQYF.